These T cell receptor beta chains were read from a single sample in a study of blood T cell repertoires in COVID-19. Sequenced by immunoSEQ multiplex PCR; TCRdb stores in-frame clones only, minus some. This table holds tens of thousands of clones, around nine tenths found once. Specimen: peripheral blood. These receptors all stem from a middle-aged man with acute or convalescent COVID-19. Each CDR3 is given with its conserved first and last residue. Clone size is given for some rows only: seen once, a few or many times, or a class if the clone is expanded.

V gene	clone size	J gene	CDR3 protein
TRBV3-1/TRBV3-2	.	TRBJ2-5	CASSHLWDSDSETQYF
TRBV4-2	.	TRBJ2-1	CASSQGLAGVGNEQFF
TRBV3-1/TRBV3-2	.	TRBJ2-5	CASRFGLGQETQYF
TRBV30	once	TRBJ2-7	CAWSSAGVLFNEQYF
TRBV2	.	TRBJ2-1	CASSRSVNEQFF
TRBV6-2/TRBV6-3	.	TRBJ1-2	CASSSPGQTYGYTF
TRBV9	.	TRBJ1-6	CASRSGTGNSPLHF
TRBV18	.	TRBJ1-2	CASSPNKGGYGYTF
TRBV29-1	once	TRBJ2-2	CSVAGVDTFTGELFF
TRBV6-5	.	TRBJ1-1	CASSLQGSPEAFF
TRBV9	.	TRBJ1-1	CASSGYRDRDNMGAFF
TRBV11-3	.	TRBJ2-3	CASSPAGTVSTDTQYF
TRBV11-3	.	TRBJ2-5	CASSSDRQETQYF
TRBV6-5	.	TRBJ1-5	CASSPGGLSNQPQHF
TRBV6-5	.	TRBJ1-3	CASSTVSGNTIYF
TRBV9	once	TRBJ1-2	CASSVDSNYGYTF
TRBV11-1	once	TRBJ2-7	CASTLTGTAGGQYF
TRBV5-4	.	TRBJ1-3	CASSLVGGQNTIYF
TRBV7-2	.	TRBJ1-1	CASSSQSGVGTEAFF
TRBV24-1	once	TRBJ1-4	CATAGQGDEKLFF
TRBV19	.	TRBJ1-1	CASSRGRGNTEAFF
TRBV2	.	TRBJ2-5	CASSKGQTQETQYF
TRBV2	.	TRBJ2-2	CASRLAVTGELFF
TRBV30	.	TRBJ1-1	CAWSVLANTEAFF
TRBV7-6	.	TRBJ2-7	CASSFQFSGRISYEQYF
TRBV7-2	.	TRBJ2-7	CASSHSGDYEQYF
TRBV2	.	TRBJ1-5	CASSDRVGGQPQHF